The 16 T cell receptor beta chains listed next were all sequenced from one sample in a study of identical twins. TCRdb fed the 5' RACE reads into MiXCR, producing one record per CDR3 protein. The table has about 240,000 distinct CDR3 sequences, about 10% seen once; the top ten hold roughly 10%. Material: memory T cells sorted from blood. These receptor sequences come from a man over 45 in good health.

V is TRBV5-6 and J is TRBJ1-1, with a tentative D call TRBD1 (5 bases). The CDR3 sequence is 16 residues long. Germline V gene lookup returns CDR1 SGHDT and CDR2 YYEEEE. Trimming pared 5 bases from V and 0 bases from J, leaving 17 bases between. CDR3 DNA sequence: TGTGCCAGCAGTCGAACGCAGGGCCCATTGAACACTGAAGCTTTCTTT. The encoded protein is CASSRTQGPLNTEAFF.

This clonotype was found many times. The J gene is TRBJ1-2, the V gene TRBV29-1, with 8 nucleotides matching TRBD1. This CDR3 is 14 amino acids long. Germline V gene sequence: CDR1 SQVTM, CDR2 ANQGSEA. After removal of 3 bases from V and 2 bases from J, the junction contained 5 bases not matched to a gene. CDR3 residues: CSVDGQGRNYGYTF. CDR3 nucleotides: TGCAGCGTTGACGGACAGGGAAGAAACTATGGCTACACCTTC.

This clonotype was seen a few times. The chain uses TRBV5-1 and TRBJ2-7; TRBD1 matches at 10 bases. The germline V gene has CDR1 SGHRS and CDR2 YFSETQ. The length of the CDR3 is 15 residues. Trimming removed 4 bases from V and 4 bases from J; junction bases left unmatched: 8. CDR3 region: CASSQGQGGLYEQYF. CDR3 DNA: TGCGCCAGCAGCCAAGGACAGGGGGGCCTTTACGAGCAGTACTTC.

This clonotype appeared many times. The chain is built from TRBV28 and TRBJ2-3; 11 bases agree with TRBD1. The CDR3 loop spans 15 amino acids. With 4 bases clipped from V and 3 bases from J, the junction kept 3 bases outside the gene matches. Per germline, CDR1 MDHEN and CDR2 SYDVKM. The CDR3 loop is CASSSGTGGTDTQYF. Written as DNA, the CDR3 is TGTGCCAGCAGTTCCGGGACAGGGGGAACAGATACGCAGTATTTT.

This clonotype appeared many times. The V call is TRBV7-2, the J call TRBJ2-7; TRBD2 agrees at 7 bases. Germline V gives CDR1 SGHTA, CDR2 FQGNSA. V trimming: 5 bases; J trimming: 3 bases; junction bases outside the gene matches: 1. This CDR3 is 12 amino acids long. The CDR3 spells CASSPGGYEQYF. In nucleotides, the CDR3 is TGTGCCAGCAGCCCGGGGGGCTACGAGCAGTACTTC.

This rearrangement joins TRBV20-1 to TRBJ1-2, with 9 bases identical to TRBD1. The V gene's germline CDR1 is DFQATT and CDR2 SNEGSKA (reference sequence). V dropped 4 bases and J dropped 3; count of bases not matched to a gene: 3. The CDR3 covers 13 residues. CDR3 residues: CSATTGGDYGYTF. CDR3 bases: TGCAGTGCTACCACAGGGGGCGACTATGGCTACACCTTC.

This chain links TRBV7-6 with TRBJ2-5; D may be TRBD1 (6 bases). The CDR3 runs to 15 residues. From germline, CDR1 is SGHVS and CDR2 FNYEAQ. Trimming removed 5 bases from V and 2 bases from J, with 15 bases in between. CDR3 bases: TGTGCCAGCAGCCATCACGGACAGCCGCAAGAGACCCAGTACTTC. Protein product: CASSHHGQPQETQYF.

This clonotype occurred many times. This rearrangement joins TRBV6-5 to TRBJ2-2; TRBD2 aligns across 7 bases. The CDR3 length is 15 residues. The V and J ends lost 4 bases and 2 bases, in that order; junction bases with no gene match: 4. Germline lookup yields CDR1 MNHEY and CDR2 SVGAGI. The CDR3 DNA follows: TGTGCCAGCAGTTTGGGGGGGGGTAACACCGGGGAGCTGTTTTTT. Its translation is CASSLGGGNTGELFF.

There are many counts of this clonotype. The chain has TRBV7-9 and TRBJ2-1; D not certain. Germline V lookup: CDR1 SEHNR, CDR2 FQNEAQ (reference sequence). V gave up 2 bases and J gave up 7 bases, with 21 bases separating them. The length of the CDR3 is 17 residues. CDR3 sequence: CASSLLPQPFTRNEQFF. The CDR3 DNA is TGTGCCAGCAGCTTACTCCCGCAGCCCTTCACTCGGAATGAGCAGTTCTTC.

Ten or more counts support this clonotype. This chain links TRBV5-1 with TRBJ1-6; tentative D call: TRBD1 (5 bases). Per germline, CDR1 SGHRS and CDR2 YFSETQ. The CDR3 consists of 17 residues. Trimming cost V 0 bases and J 0 bases, with 10 bases left between them. DNA of the CDR3: TGCGCCAGCAGCTTGGGACAGCCTTACTCCTATAATTCACCCCTCCACTTT. Amino acids: CASSLGQPYSYNSPLHF.

The chain combines TRBV5-1 with TRBJ2-7, with D unresolved. V lost 0 bases to trimming and J lost 0 bases, with 16 bases between them. The CDR3 loop spans 17 amino acids. In germline, CDR1 is SGHRS, CDR2 YFSETQ. This CDR3 is CASSLVTSGYSSYEQYF. CDR3 coding DNA: TGCGCCAGCAGCTTGGTCACCTCAGGCTATTCCTCCTACGAGCAGTACTTC.

This clonotype was recorded a few times. The chain has TRBV24-1 and TRBJ2-3; D not resolved. V was shortened by 3 bases and J by 7 bases, with 13 bases between the two germline ends. The germline V gene encodes CDR1 KGHDR and CDR2 SFDVKD. The CDR3 is 14 residues long. The chain's CDR3 is CATSDPLLPNTQYF. Here the CDR3 DNA reads TGTGCCACCAGTGATCCCCTGCTTCCTAATACGCAGTATTTT.

The table lists this clonotype with a few counts. The rearrangement joins TRBV6-2 or TRBV6-3 to TRBJ2-3; TRBD2 matches at 10 bases. Germline CDR1 reads MNHEY; CDR2 reads SVGEGT. The J segment lost 3 bases and the V segment lost 3 bases, leaving 12 bases of the junction unmatched. The CDR3 is 18 residues long. Written as DNA, the CDR3 is TGTGCCAGCAGTTATCAATCGCTACTAGCGGGGCTAACAGATACGCAGTATTTT. This gives the protein CASSYQSLLAGLTDTQYF.

The CDR3 coding sequence is TGTGCCATCAGTGAGTCCCCCAGACAACCCCTCCACTTT. Amino acid sequence: CAISESPRQPLHF. This chain uses TRBV10-3 with TRBJ1-6; the D is unclear. Trimming removed 0 bases from V and 12 bases from J, with 9 bases in between. The germline gives CDR1 ENHRY, CDR2 SYGVKD. This CDR3 contains 13 residues.

This clonotype was observed a handful of times. The chain employs TRBV5-1 and TRBJ2-6; D gene unclear. The V gene's germline CDR1 is SGHRS and CDR2 YFSETQ. CDR3 length: 18 residues. V was pared by 3 bases and J by 0 bases, with 16 bases between. The CDR3 bases are TGCGCCAGCAGCTCGCGACCGACTGCGCTCTCTGGGGCCAACGTCCTGACTTTC. This sequence encodes CASSSRPTALSGANVLTF.

This clonotype was observed at least ten times. The V call is TRBV11-2, the J call TRBJ2-5; D is possibly TRBD2 (6 bases). Trimming took 3 bases from V and 5 from J, leaving 28 bases between them. Germline CDR1 and CDR2: SGHAT and FQNNGV. This CDR3 is built from 19 residues. CDR3 protein: CASSLRRASEGTNAETQYF. CDR3 DNA: TGTGCCAGCAGCTTGAGAAGGGCTAGCGAGGGTACTAACGCCGAGACCCAGTACTTC.